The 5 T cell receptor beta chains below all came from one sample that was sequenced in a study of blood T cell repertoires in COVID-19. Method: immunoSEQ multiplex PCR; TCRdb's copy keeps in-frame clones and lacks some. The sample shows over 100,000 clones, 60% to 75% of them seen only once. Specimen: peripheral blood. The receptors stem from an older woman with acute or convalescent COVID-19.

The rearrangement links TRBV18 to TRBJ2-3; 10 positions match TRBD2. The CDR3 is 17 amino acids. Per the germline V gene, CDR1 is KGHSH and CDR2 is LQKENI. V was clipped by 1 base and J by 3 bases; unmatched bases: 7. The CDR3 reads CASSPQPSGSWTDTQYF. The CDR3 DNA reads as TGTGCCAGCTCACCACAACCTAGCGGGAGTTGGACAGATACGCAGTATTTT.

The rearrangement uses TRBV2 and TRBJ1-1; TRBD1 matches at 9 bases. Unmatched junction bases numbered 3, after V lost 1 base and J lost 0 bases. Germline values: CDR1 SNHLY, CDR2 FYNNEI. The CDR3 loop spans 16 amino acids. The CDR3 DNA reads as TGTGCCAGCAGTGAAGGGACAGGGGCCATGAACACTGAAGCTTTCTTT. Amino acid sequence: CASSEGTGAMNTEAFF.

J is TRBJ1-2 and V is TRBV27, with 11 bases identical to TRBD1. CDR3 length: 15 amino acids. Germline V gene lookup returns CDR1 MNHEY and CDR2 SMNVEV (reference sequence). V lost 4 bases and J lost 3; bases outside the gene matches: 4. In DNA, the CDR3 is TGTGCCAGCAGTTCGCCGGGACAGGGGGACTATGGCTACACCTTC. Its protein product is CASSSPGQGDYGYTF.

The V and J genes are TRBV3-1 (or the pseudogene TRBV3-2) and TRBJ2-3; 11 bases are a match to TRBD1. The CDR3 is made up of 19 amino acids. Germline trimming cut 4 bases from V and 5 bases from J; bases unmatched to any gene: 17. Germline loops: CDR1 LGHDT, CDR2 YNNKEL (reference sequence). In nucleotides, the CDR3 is TGTGCCAGCAGCCCGATACGGACCTCCGGGACAGGGGGACGAGATACGCAGTATTTT. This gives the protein CASSPIRTSGTGGRDTQYF.

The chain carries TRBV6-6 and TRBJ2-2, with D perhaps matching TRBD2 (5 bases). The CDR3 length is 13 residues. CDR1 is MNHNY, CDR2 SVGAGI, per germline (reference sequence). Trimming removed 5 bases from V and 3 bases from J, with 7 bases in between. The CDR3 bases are TGTGCCAGCAGTCAAGCGGACACCGGGGAGCTGTTTTTT. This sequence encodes CASSQADTGELFF.